Listed here is a single T cell receptor (beta chain). What it recognizes is unknown. These data come from a study of post-analysis software for immune sequencing data. Overall study context: Relapsing-remitting, secondary progressive and progressive-relapsing forms of multiple sclerosis all featured among disease courses. Study-level results: Clustering by F measure revealed strong co-clustering among samples prepared together in one batch. Four to six TRBV segments, including TRBV5-6, TRBV5-1 and TRBV20-1, were more frequent in patients than controls. For normalized Chao1 diversity, multiple sclerosis patients scored significantly lower than controls did.

TCR beta libraries were prepared from cDNA with unique molecular identifiers. Each sample of roughly 0.95 to 10 million input T cells yielded 500,000 or so cDNA molecules, so each molecule approximated one T cell. Using its own MiXCR run on the PCR reads, TCRdb lists one record per CDR3 protein. The table has around 710,000 distinct CDR3 sequences, 46% seen once. The CDR3 contains 13 residues. Germline CDR1 reads DFQATT; CDR2 reads SNEGSKA (reference sequence). V lost 5 bases and J 3 bases, leaving 12 bases between the germline ends. V and J are TRBV20-1 and TRBJ2-3, with D possibly matching TRBD2 (7 bases). Input material: blood. The receptor was derived from a girl under 18 with multiple sclerosis. This chain's CDR3 is CSALGGRTDTQYF. As DNA, the CDR3 is TGCAGTGCTTTGGGGGGGCGTACAGATACGCAGTATTTT.